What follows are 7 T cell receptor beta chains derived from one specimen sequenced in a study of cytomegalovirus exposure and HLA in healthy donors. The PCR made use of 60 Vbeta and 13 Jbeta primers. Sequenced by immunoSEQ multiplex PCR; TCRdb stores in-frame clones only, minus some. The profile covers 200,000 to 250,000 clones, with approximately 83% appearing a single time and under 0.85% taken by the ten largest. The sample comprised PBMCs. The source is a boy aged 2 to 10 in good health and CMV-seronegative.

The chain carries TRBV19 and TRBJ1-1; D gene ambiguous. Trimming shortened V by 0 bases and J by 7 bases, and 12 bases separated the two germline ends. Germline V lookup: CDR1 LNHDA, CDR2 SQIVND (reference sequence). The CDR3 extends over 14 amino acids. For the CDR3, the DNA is TGTGCCAGTAGTATAGACGGGGAGATGTTTGAAGCTTTCTTT. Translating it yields CASSIDGEMFEAFF.

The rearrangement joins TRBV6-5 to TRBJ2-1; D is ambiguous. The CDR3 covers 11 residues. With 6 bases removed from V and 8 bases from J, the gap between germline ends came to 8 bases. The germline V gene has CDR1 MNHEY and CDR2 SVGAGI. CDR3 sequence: CASREQHEQFF. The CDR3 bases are TGTGCCAGCAGAGAACAACATGAGCAGTTCTTC.

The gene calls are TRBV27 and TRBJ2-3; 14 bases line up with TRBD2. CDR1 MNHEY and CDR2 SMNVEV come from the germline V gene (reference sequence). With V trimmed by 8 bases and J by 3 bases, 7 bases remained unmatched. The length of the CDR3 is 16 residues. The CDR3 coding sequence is TGTGCCAGCGGGACTAGCGGGAGCGGAGTAACAGATACGCAGTATTTT. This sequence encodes CASGTSGSGVTDTQYF.

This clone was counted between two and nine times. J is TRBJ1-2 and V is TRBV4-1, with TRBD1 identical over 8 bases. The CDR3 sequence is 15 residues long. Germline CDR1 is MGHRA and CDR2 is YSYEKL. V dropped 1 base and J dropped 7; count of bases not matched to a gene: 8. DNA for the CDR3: TGCGCCAGCAGCCAAGTAGCGGACAGGGCTTTTGGCTACACCTTC. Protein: CASSQVADRAFGYTF.

The CDR3 DNA sequence: TGTGCCAGCAGATTACCGGACAGAAACACCATATATTTT. Its protein is CASRLPDRNTIYF. This chain joins TRBV7-9 and TRBJ1-3; a possible D gene is TRBD1 (5 bases). Trimming left V 6 bases short and J 5 bases short, with 11 bases between. CDR1 and CDR2 from the germline V gene are SEHNR and FQNEAQ (reference sequence). The CDR3 covers 13 residues.

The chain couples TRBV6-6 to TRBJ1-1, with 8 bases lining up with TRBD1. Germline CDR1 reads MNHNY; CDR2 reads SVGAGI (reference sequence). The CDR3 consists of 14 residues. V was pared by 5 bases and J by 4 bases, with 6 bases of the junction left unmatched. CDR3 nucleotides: TGTGCCAGCAGTACCACAGGGGGTGGCACTGAAGCTTTCTTT. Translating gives CASSTTGGGTEAFF.

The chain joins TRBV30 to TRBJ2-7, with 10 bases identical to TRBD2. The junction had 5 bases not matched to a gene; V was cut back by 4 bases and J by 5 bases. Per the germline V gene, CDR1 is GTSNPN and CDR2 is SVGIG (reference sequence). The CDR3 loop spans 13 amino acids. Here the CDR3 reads CAWKAGGPHEQYF. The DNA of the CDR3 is TGTGCCTGGAAAGCGGGGGGGCCTCACGAGCAGTACTTC. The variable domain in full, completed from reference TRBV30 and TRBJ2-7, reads SQTIHQWPATLVQPVGSPLSLECTVEGTSNPNLYWYRQAAGRGLQLLFYSVGIGQISSEVPQNLSASRPQDRQFILSSKKLLLSDSGFYLCAWKAGGPHEQYFGPGTRLTVT.